The 11 T cell receptor beta chains given below trace back to one sample, sequenced in a study of spatial heterogeneity in lung cancer. Time point given: sample taken at primary tumor resection. Tumor, nontumor lung or frozen PBMC supplied whole RNA, sequenced without sorting. One entry per CDR3 protein, called by TCRdb with MiXCR from the 5' RACE reads. The sample has about 82,000 distinct CDR3 sequences; 10% to 15% are singletons. The sample consisted of PBMCs, taken at surgery. The receptors shown here come from a male donor with early-stage non-small cell lung cancer.

V gene TRBV2 combines with J gene TRBJ1-5; no firm D call. CDR3 length: 14 amino acids. V was clipped by 5 bases and J by 3 bases, with 11 bases between them. Germline assignment: CDR1 SNHLY and CDR2 FYNNEI. For the CDR3, the DNA is TGTGCCAGCAGTAAGGCCGAGGTCAATCAGCCCCAGCATTTT. Translation gives CASSKAEVNQPQHF.

This clonotype has a handful of counts. The chain employs TRBV7-9 and TRBJ2-1; the match to TRBD2 covers 10 bases. This CDR3 region has 14 residues. Germline V gene lookup returns CDR1 SEHNR and CDR2 FQNEAQ (reference sequence). Trimming cost V 3 bases and J 7 bases; bases outside gene matches: 3. Here the CDR3 DNA reads TGTGCCAGCAGCTTGCAGCGGGAGGGGAATGAGCAGTTCTTC. It codes for CASSLQREGNEQFF.

This clonotype appeared a few times. The chain carries TRBV14 and TRBJ2-2, with 9 bases lining up with TRBD2. V lost 4 bases to trimming and J lost 5 bases; unmatched junction nucleotides: 5. Germline CDR1 reads SGHDN; CDR2 reads FVKESK. The CDR3 runs to 15 residues. CDR3 nucleotides: TGTGCCAGCAGCCCCCTAGCGGGATATACCGGGGAGCTGTTTTTT. It encodes CASSPLAGYTGELFF.

This clonotype showed up just a few times. The gene calls are TRBV27 and TRBJ1-5; no firm D call. The V and J ends lost 5 bases and 3 bases respectively, with 20 bases between them. The germline CDR1 and CDR2 sequences are MNHEY and SMNVEV (reference sequence). There are 17 residues in the CDR3. The CDR3 loop reads CASSLTTAGFTNQPQHF. In nucleotides, the CDR3 is TGTGCCAGCAGTCTTACCACCGCCGGCTTCACCAATCAGCCCCAGCATTTT.

This clonotype was recorded a few times. V usage is TRBV7-3 and J usage is TRBJ2-2, with TRBD2 identical over 9 bases. Germline CDR1 SGHTA, CDR2 FQGTGA. The CDR3 extends over 17 amino acids. Trimming removed 4 bases from V and 7 bases from J; junction bases left unmatched: 13. The CDR3 DNA follows: TGTGCCAGCAGCTCCGGAGGTCTAGCGGGAAAGGACGGGGAGCTGTTTTTT. This gives the protein CASSSGGLAGKDGELFF.

This clonotype appeared a few times. The DNA for the CDR3 is TGCAGTGTTAAGGACAGGGGGCTGGGTGGCTACACCTTC. As protein: CSVKDRGLGGYTF. The chain links TRBV20-1 to TRBJ1-2; 11 bases are a match to TRBD1. Germline CDR1 DFQATT, CDR2 SNEGSKA (reference sequence). V shed 7 bases, J shed 7 bases, and the junction held 8 bases outside the gene matches. The CDR3 spans 13 residues.

This clonotype appeared a few times. The chain employs TRBV13 and TRBJ2-7, with D unresolved. Per the germline V gene, CDR1 is PRHDT and CDR2 is FYEKMQ (reference sequence). The CDR3 length is 12 residues. V gave up 5 bases and J gave up 7 bases, with 12 bases separating them. The CDR3 is CASSLEEGEQYF. As DNA, the CDR3 is TGTGCCAGCAGCCTCGAGGAAGGGGAGCAGTACTTC.

The chain employs TRBV12-5 and TRBJ2-2, with a tentative D call TRBD1 (5 bases). Trimming cost V 6 bases and J 0 bases, with 17 bases left between them. Per germline, CDR1 LGHNT and CDR2 FRNRAP. This CDR3 has 17 residues. The DNA of the CDR3 is TGTGCTAGTGGCCCTCTAAGACAGCTCGCGAACACCGGGGAGCTGTTTTTT. Encoded protein: CASGPLRQLANTGELFF. Using reference TRBV12-5 and TRBJ2-2 for the parts outside the CDR3, the full variable domain is DARVTQTPRHKVTEMGQEVTMRCQPILGHNTVFWYRQTMMQGLELLAYFRNRAPLDDSGMPKDRFSAEMPDATLATLKIQPSEPRDSAVYFCASGPLRQLANTGELFFGEGSRLTVL.

This clonotype appeared many times. The chain employs TRBV11-2 and TRBJ2-7, with 14 bases lining up with TRBD2. The CDR3 is 16 amino acids. With V trimmed by 5 bases and J by 7 bases, 10 bases remained unmatched. Germline CDR1 and CDR2: SGHAT and FQNNGV. The CDR3, as DNA: TGTGCCAGCAGCGCTTTCCCGGGACTAGCGGGAGAAGAGCAGTACTTC. This codes for CASSAFPGLAGEEQYF.

This clonotype was observed at least ten times. CDR3 loop: CASSVEATGAQNSPLHF. The CDR3 DNA is TGTGCCAGCAGCGTAGAGGCCACAGGGGCGCAGAATTCACCCCTCCACTTT. The J gene is TRBJ1-6, the V gene TRBV9; 7 bases line up with TRBD1. The germline gives CDR1 SGDLS, CDR2 YYNGEE. V trimming: 0 bases; J trimming: 7 bases; junction bases outside the gene matches: 10. This CDR3 is built from 17 residues.

There are a few counts of this clonotype. The chain uses TRBV19 and TRBJ1-5; 12 bases agree with TRBD1. The CDR3 runs to 17 residues. Per the germline V gene, CDR1 is LNHDA and CDR2 is SQIVND (reference sequence). V lost 4 bases to trimming and J lost 1 base; unmatched junction nucleotides: 5. The CDR3 here is CASSTGTGGTSNQPQHF. CDR3 bases: TGTGCCAGTAGTACGGGGACAGGGGGCACAAGCAATCAGCCCCAGCATTTT.